Listed here are 20 T cell receptor beta chains from one sample, sequenced in a study of blood T cell repertoires in COVID-19. The assay was immunoSEQ multiplex PCR, and TCRdb's table has in-frame clones only and misses some. The sample yields 100,000 to 150,000 clones, 85% to 90% seen once. The sequenced sample consisted of peripheral blood. Source of these receptors: an elderly man with active or convalescent COVID-19.

This clone was observed once. Germline and junction disagree at one end, which may indicate a read error. V gene TRBV11-3 combines with J gene TRBJ1-1, with 9 bases that match TRBD1. Germline V gives CDR1 SGHNT, CDR2 YENEEA. This CDR3 spans 14 amino acids. The CDR3 nucleotides are TGTGCCAGCAGCCTAGGGACAGGGAACTCTGAAGCTTTCTTT. Translation: CASSLGTGNSEAFF.

The genes are TRBV11-2 and TRBJ1-1; TRBD1 agrees at 7 bases. Looked up from germline, CDR1 is SGHAT and CDR2 is FQNNGV. The CDR3 contains 15 residues. V lost 2 bases, J lost 0 bases, and 3 bases stayed unmatched. In nucleotides, the CDR3 is TGTGCCAGCAGCTTAAACAGGGGATTGAACACTGAAGCTTTCTTT. Residues: CASSLNRGLNTEAFF.

The rearrangement uses TRBV6-6 and TRBJ1-2, with a tentative D call TRBD1 (5 bases). Trimming shortened V by 8 bases and J by 6 bases, and 19 bases separated the two germline ends. The CDR3 is made up of 14 amino acids. Looked up from germline, CDR1 is MNHNY and CDR2 is SVGAGI (reference sequence). CDR3 in amino acids: CASAGGDAPHGYTF. CDR3 coding DNA: TGTGCCAGCGCCGGGGGGGATGCCCCTCATGGCTACACCTTC.

On this clone: The same CDR3 is also encoded by other DNA sequences in this sample. This sequence joins TRBV18 and TRBJ1-2; 7 nucleotides line up with TRBD1. The CDR3 is made up of 13 amino acids. Germline assignment: CDR1 KGHSH and CDR2 LQKENI. The V gene end was trimmed by 3 bases and the J gene end by 8 bases; junction bases not matched to a gene: 6. The CDR3 region is CASSPDRAGGYTF. CDR3 DNA sequence: TGTGCCAGCTCACCTGACAGGGCGGGAGGCTACACCTTC.

The chain couples TRBV7-9 to TRBJ1-2, with D hard to call. The V gene lost 4 bases and the J gene lost 4 bases, with 13 bases spanning the gap. There are 14 residues in the CDR3. Germline values: CDR1 SEHNR, CDR2 FQNEAQ (reference sequence). CDR3 sequence (DNA): TGTGCCAGCAGCTCGGGAGGGATTGGCTATGGCTACACCTTC. Its protein is CASSSGGIGYGYTF.

V usage is TRBV10-3 and J usage is TRBJ2-7; D might be TRBD2 (7 bases). CDR1 and CDR2 from the germline V gene are ENHRY and SYGVKD. V was clipped by 0 bases and J by 1 base, with 10 bases between them. The CDR3 is made up of 15 amino acids. The CDR3 sequence: CAISESGGASYEQYF. The DNA for the CDR3 is TGTGCCATCAGTGAGTCGGGGGGGGCTTCCTACGAGCAGTACTTC.

The chain employs TRBV29-1 and TRBJ1-1; D gene uncertain. Germline CDR1 SQVTM, CDR2 ANQGSEA. This CDR3 has 11 amino acids. V gave up 5 bases and J gave up 2 bases, with 6 bases separating them. The CDR3 bases are TGCAGCGTTCGGAGAAACACTGAAGCTTTCTTT. Translating it yields CSVRRNTEAFF.

The chain carries TRBV18 and TRBJ1-1; 7 positions agree with TRBD1. Trimming at V came to 4 bases and at J to 5 bases, leaving 4 bases not matched to a gene. The germline CDR1 and CDR2 sequences are KGHSH and LQKENI. The CDR3 runs 13 residues. The CDR3 loop reads CASSLQGRTEAFF. Here the CDR3 DNA reads TGTGCCAGCTCACTACAGGGGAGAACTGAAGCTTTCTTT.

The chain couples TRBV15 to TRBJ1-1; 7 bases map to TRBD1. The V gene's germline CDR1 is LNHNV and CDR2 YYDKDF (reference sequence). V dropped 3 bases and J dropped 0; count of bases not matched to a gene: 1. This CDR3 has 14 amino acids. CDR3 DNA sequence: TGTGCCACCAGCAGGGGACAGCTGAACACTGAAGCTTTCTTT. Translation gives CATSRGQLNTEAFF.

About this clone: Other DNA sequences in the same sample also yield this CDR3. The chain links TRBV5-1 to TRBJ2-1; 8 bases line up with TRBD2. Germline assignment: CDR1 SGHRS and CDR2 YFSETQ. J lost 0 bases, V lost 2 bases, and 1 base had no gene match. CDR3 length: 15 amino acids. The CDR3 spells CASSLAGASYNEQFF. CDR3 sequence (DNA): TGCGCCAGCAGCTTAGCGGGAGCCTCCTACAATGAGCAGTTCTTC. The complete variable domain, with remaining parts taken from reference TRBV5-1 and TRBJ2-1, reads KAGVTQTPRYLIKTRGQQVTLSCSPISGHRSVSWYQQTPGQGLQFLFEYFSETQRNKGNFPGRFSGRQFSNSRSEMNVSTLELGDSALYLCASSLAGASYNEQFFGPGTRLTVL.

This clone was observed a single time. The gene calls are TRBV5-1 and TRBJ2-7, with TRBD2 identical over 12 bases. Germline lookup yields CDR1 SGHRS and CDR2 YFSETQ. V lost 4 bases and J lost 6; bases outside the gene matches: 8. This CDR3 is 15 amino acids long. The CDR3 DNA reads as TGCGCCAGCAGCGAAAAAGGACTAGCGGGATCCGAGCAGTACTTC. Its translation is CASSEKGLAGSEQYF.

This clone was detected only once. The chain couples TRBV5-5 to TRBJ2-5; possibly TRBD1 for D (6 bases). This CDR3 region has 11 residues. The germline V and J ends were trimmed by 5 bases and 12 bases, with 14 bases remaining between them. Germline V CDR1 and CDR2: SGHKS, YYEKEE (reference sequence). The CDR3 region is CASRGALIEYF. In nucleotides, the CDR3 is TGTGCCAGCAGGGGGGCATTAATCGAGTACTTC.

This clone appeared a single time. V is TRBV11-2 and J is TRBJ2-3; D possibly corresponds to TRBD2 (6 bases). Germline V gene data show CDR1 as SGHAT and CDR2 as FQNNGV. Trimming cost V 6 bases and J 0 bases, with 25 bases left between them. The CDR3 is 19 residues long. In DNA, the CDR3 is TGTGCCAGCAGGGTCTCCCTCTACCGGGCGGGGAGTAGCACAGATACGCAGTATTTT. Translated: CASRVSLYRAGSSTDTQYF.

The V and J genes are TRBV5-1 and TRBJ2-1; 7 positions agree with TRBD1. Germline CDR1 and CDR2: SGHRS and YFSETQ. V trimming: 5 bases; J trimming: 7 bases; junction bases outside the gene matches: 3. This CDR3 has 12 amino acids. Written as DNA, the CDR3 is TGCGCCAGCAGACAGGGGCCGAATGAGCAGTTCTTC. Protein: CASRQGPNEQFF. The full variable domain, rest sourced from reference TRBV5-1 and TRBJ2-1, is KAGVTQTPRYLIKTRGQQVTLSCSPISGHRSVSWYQQTPGQGLQFLFEYFSETQRNKGNFPGRFSGRQFSNSRSEMNVSTLELGDSALYLCASRQGPNEQFFGPGTRLTVL.

This chain uses TRBV9 with TRBJ1-2, with D maybe TRBD1 (6 bases). Between the trimmed V and J ends, which lost 0 bases and 4 bases, there was a span of 10 bases. In germline, CDR1 is SGDLS, CDR2 YYNGEE. The CDR3 runs 14 residues. The CDR3 is CASSVDGQFYGYTF. The CDR3 bases are TGTGCCAGCAGCGTAGACGGACAGTTCTATGGCTACACCTTC. Complete variable domain (other parts from reference TRBV9 and TRBJ1-2): DSGVTQTPKHLITATGQRVTLRCSPRSGDLSVYWYQQSLDQGLQFLIQYYNGEERAKGNILERFSAQQFPDLHSELNLSSLELGDSALYFCASSVDGQFYGYTFGSGTRLTVV.

The chain joins TRBV5-1 to TRBJ1-1, with 11 positions matching TRBD1. The CDR3 is 15 residues long. The germline gives CDR1 SGHRS, CDR2 YFSETQ. Trimming removed 4 bases from V and 4 bases from J; junction bases left unmatched: 6. In nucleotides, the CDR3 is TGCGCCAGCAGCCGAGGGACAGGGGGGAGCACTGAAGCTTTCTTT. This codes for CASSRGTGGSTEAFF. The complete variable domain, with remaining parts taken from reference TRBV5-1 and TRBJ1-1, reads KAGVTQTPRYLIKTRGQQVTLSCSPISGHRSVSWYQQTPGQGLQFLFEYFSETQRNKGNFPGRFSGRQFSNSRSEMNVSTLELGDSALYLCASSRGTGGSTEAFFGQGTRLTVV.

CDR3 nucleotide sequence: TGTGCCAGCAGCTTTACAGGGATTTGGACTAATTCACCCCTCCACTTT. Protein product: CASSFTGIWTNSPLHF. The chain has TRBV7-2 and TRBJ1-6, with D possibly matching TRBD1 (6 bases). V was clipped by 3 bases and J by 6 bases, with 15 bases between them. The CDR3 loop spans 16 amino acids. CDR1 SGHTA and CDR2 FQGNSA come from the germline V gene. Supplemented by reference TRBV7-2 and TRBJ1-6, the full variable domain reads GAGVSQSPSNKVTEKGKDVELRCDPISGHTALYWYRQSLGQGLEFLIYFQGNSAPDKSGLPSDRFSAERTGGSVSTLTIQRTQQEDSAVYLCASSFTGIWTNSPLHFGNGTRLTVT.

The chain has TRBV2 and TRBJ1-4; the D gene is possibly TRBD1 (5 bases). The germline CDR1 and CDR2 sequences are SNHLY and FYNNEI. V was cut by 0 bases and J by 7 bases, with 12 bases left in between. The CDR3 covers 15 residues. CDR3 coding DNA: TGTGCCAGCAGTGAAGCGGAGAGTAGGGGTGAAAAACTGTTTTTT. The encoded protein is CASSEAESRGEKLFF.

CDR3 residues: CAWSPRIYPVRDSNYGYTF. The CDR3 DNA follows: TGTGCCTGGAGTCCTCGAATTTACCCCGTGAGGGACTCTAACTATGGCTACACCTTC. The chain joins TRBV30 to TRBJ1-2; a weak D match, TRBD1 (5 bases). Germline V gene data show CDR1 as GTSNPN and CDR2 as SVGIG (reference sequence). The CDR3 extends over 19 amino acids. V was clipped by 2 bases and J by 0 bases, with 25 bases between them.

The genes are TRBV2 and TRBJ2-5, with D tentatively TRBD1 (6 bases). Germline V CDR1 and CDR2: SNHLY, FYNNEI. Trimming left V 7 bases short and J 4 bases short, with 13 bases between. The CDR3 has 13 residues. The CDR3 spells CASTGQRVETQYF. The CDR3 region has the DNA TGTGCCAGCACTGGACAGAGAGTAGAGACCCAGTACTTC. The full variable domain, rest sourced from reference TRBV2 and TRBJ2-5, is EPEVTQTPSHQVTQMGQEVILRCVPISNHLYFYWYRQILGQKVEFLVSFYNNEISEKSEIFDDQFSVERPDGSNFTLKIRSTKLEDSAMYFCASTGQRVETQYFGPGTRLLVL.